This T cell receptor (beta chain) derives from a study of siplizumab effects on memory and regulatory T cells (dated by TCRdb to between 2019 and 2020). In terms of the full investigation: The effect of the anti-CD2 antibody siplizumab on alloreactive T-cell subsets was examined in allogeneic mixed lymphocyte reactions constructed from human PBMCs. Beyond this particular receptor, the publication reports: Greater diversity appeared to be present in unstimulated naive T cells than in memory T cells, and a substantial contribution to the alloresponse seemed to be made by naive cells. Because sequences below about 10^-5 frequency were poorly captured, only a minor fraction of alloreactive clones could be mapped to unstimulated subsets. A naive or memory phenotype could not be assigned to roughly 75-95% of proliferating CD4+ or CD8+ clones. The suppressive function of proliferating Tregs from siplizumab cultures was not functionally confirmed. Of the alloreactive CD4+ clones that could be mapped, the Treg-derived share averaged about 63% with siplizumab compared with about 27% in control reactions. The cumulative frequency of alloreactive sequences that could be traced back to unstimulated CD4+ memory T cells was significantly reduced by siplizumab.

Note on this clone: The antigen it recognizes is unknown. No qualities accompany the bases; no much larger clone lies one base away.

The CDR3 goes from the cysteine to the phenylalanine over 13 residues. Of the read, only the CDR3 DNA is kept; its 39 bases are in frame from base 1. CDR1 and CDR2 (SGHRS, YFSETQ) derive from the germline V gene. Trimming takes 2 bases from V and 2 bases from J, and the germline ends sit 8 bases apart. Sorted unstimulated T cells, along with proliferating T cells recovered from mixed lymphocyte reactions, underwent TCRbeta CDR3 sequencing. Fresh whole blood from around 11 HLA-typed healthy donors was used to isolate PBMCs. To map where alloreactive clones came from, unstimulated CD4+ regulatory T cells were FACS-sorted. The library was produced with the immunoSEQ multiplex PCR assay. Roughly 9.8 x 10^4 TCR templates per sample were assayed on the deep sequencing platform. Genomic DNA extracted from sorted T cells was the material used for TCRbeta CDR3 sequencing. As for the original processing: The R programming language was used for the clonal analysis of the TCRbeta CDR3 data. Comparing unstimulated samples against CFSE-low samples taken after the reaction was how alloreactive CD4+ and CD8+ clones were defined. Alloreactive CD4+ clones were assigned to regulatory or non-regulatory origin by matching sequences to sorted unstimulated Treg and non-Treg repertoires. TCRdb carries this immuneACCESS record with in-frame sequences only. Its versions omit some clonotypes, under half of them owing to an unresolved V gene in the studies checked, with the rest unexplained. V and J calls and clone size are those listed in that table; D and trimming were worked out from the DNA. The sample has 80,000 to 130,000 clones on record, 92% of them singletons. The ten largest clones take up 0.73% of the sample.

The clonotype originates from a human donor in good health. The sequence is built from TRBV5-1 and TRBJ2-7; no D gene is confidently identified. The sample was Tregs sorted from blood. The CDR3 region has the sequence CASSFTWAYEQYF. The DNA sequence follows: TGCGCCAGCAGCTTCACCTGGGCCTACGAGCAGTACTTC.